One sample yielded the 27 T cell receptor beta chains listed below, sequenced in a study of immune reconstitution after stem cell transplant in scleroderma. TCRdb redid the calling of the RT-PCR reads with MiXCR, one entry per CDR3 protein. Here the sample spans roughly 1,600 distinct CDR3 sequences, about 7.4% being singletons. The sample was collected before or after autologous hematopoietic stem cell transplantation (not recorded which). The receptors derive from a male donor with systemic sclerosis.

By sample share, this clonotype is large (0.1 to 1%). The V gene is TRBV2, the J gene TRBJ2-7; maybe TRBD1 (6 bases). This CDR3 has 12 amino acids. Looked up from germline, CDR1 is SNHLY and CDR2 is FYNNEI. V dropped 6 bases and J dropped 2 bases, with 8 bases sitting between them. Written as DNA, the CDR3 is TGTGCCAGCAGGGGACACCCCTACGAGCAGTACTTC. Its translation is CASRGHPYEQYF.

By frequency in the sample, this clonotype is medium-sized (0.01 to 0.1%). V gene TRBV6-2 or TRBV6-3 combines with J gene TRBJ2-2; no clear D. V was shortened by 10 bases and J by 6 bases, with 12 bases between the two germline ends. This CDR3 comprises 12 residues. Germline V gene lookup returns CDR1 MNHEY and CDR2 SVGEGT. CDR3 protein: CATHDPPGELFF. CDR3 sequence (DNA): TGTGCCACCCACGACCCCCCCGGGGAGCTGTTTTTT.

This clonotype is classed as medium-sized. This chain connects TRBV20-1 to TRBJ1-1; tentative D call: TRBD1 (5 bases). This CDR3 is 13 amino acids long. V gave up 3 bases and J gave up 5 bases, with 13 bases separating them. Germline loops: CDR1 DFQATT, CDR2 SNEGSKA (reference sequence). The CDR3 loop is CSASSGRRTEAFF. The CDR3 nucleotides are TGCAGTGCTAGTTCAGGGCGTAGGACTGAAGCTTTCTTT.

This clonotype was seen only a few times. Compared with germline, one end of the junction differs, possibly owing to a read error. This chain links TRBV20-1 with TRBJ2-7; 7 positions match TRBD2. The CDR3 totals 14 residues. The germline V gene has CDR1 DFQATT and CDR2 SNEGSKA (reference sequence). The CDR3 loop is CSARGRGGYYEQCF. The CDR3 DNA sequence: TGCAGTGCTAGGGGTCGGGGAGGGTACTACGAGCAGTGCTTC.

By share, this clonotype counts as medium-sized (0.01 to 0.1%). This chain connects TRBV10-3 to TRBJ2-3; TRBD1 is a possible D gene (6 bases). Looked up from germline, CDR1 is ENHRY and CDR2 is SYGVKD. CDR3 length: 14 residues. Trimming stripped 6 bases from V and 4 bases from J, with 14 bases between. CDR3 DNA sequence: TGTGCCATCAGGCCAGGGGATGGCGCAGATACGCAGTATTTT. Its protein product is CAIRPGDGADTQYF.

By share, this clonotype counts as medium-sized. J is TRBJ1-1 and V is TRBV19; D gene ambiguous. V lost 5 bases and J lost 0, with 13 bases in between. This CDR3 is built from 15 residues. Germline V CDR1 and CDR2: LNHDA, SQIVND (reference sequence). CDR3 sequence (DNA): TGTGCCAGTAGTCCGATTACTATCATGAACACTGAAGCTTTCTTT. Protein: CASSPITIMNTEAFF.

By its share, this clonotype is medium-sized. The rearrangement uses TRBV5-1 and TRBJ2-5; 9 bases align to TRBD1. The CDR3 totals 14 residues. The J segment lost 5 bases and the V segment lost 2 bases, leaving 4 bases of the junction unmatched. Germline V gene sequence: CDR1 SGHRS, CDR2 YFSETQ. The CDR3 DNA reads TGCGCCAGCAGCTTAACAGGGGGCTTGGAGACCCAGTACTTC. Translated, it gives CASSLTGGLETQYF.

This clonotype ranks as medium-sized. V usage is TRBV7-9 and J usage is TRBJ2-1, with D tentatively TRBD1 (6 bases). CDR1 is SEHNR, CDR2 FQNEAQ, per germline (reference sequence). This CDR3 has 13 amino acids. The V end lost 3 bases, the J end lost 14 bases, and 17 bases lay between the germline ends. The CDR3 sequence is CASSLGAHTEEFF. The CDR3, as DNA: TGTGCCAGCAGCTTGGGGGCGCACACAGAGGAGTTCTTC. Complete variable domain (other parts from reference TRBV7-9 and TRBJ2-1): DTGVSQNPRHKITKRGQNVTFRCDPISEHNRLYWYRQTLGQGPEFLTYFQNEAQLEKSRLLSDRFSAERPKGSFSTLEIQRTEQGDSAMYLCASSLGAHTEEFFGPGTRLTVL.

This clonotype rates as medium-sized. V gene TRBV10-2 combines with J gene TRBJ2-1; D perhaps matches TRBD1 (8 bases). Trimming cost V 0 bases and J 7 bases, with 16 bases left between them. Germline CDR1 reads WSHSY; CDR2 reads SAAADI. This CDR3 comprises 16 residues. The CDR3 reads CASSESITGGGNEQFF. CDR3 sequence (DNA): TGCGCCAGCAGTGAGTCTATCACAGGGGGAGGGAATGAGCAGTTCTTC.

This clonotype is categorized as large (0.1 to 1%). The J gene is TRBJ1-6, the V gene TRBV11-3; no definite D call. Trimming left V 4 bases short and J 7 bases short, with 8 bases between. In germline, CDR1 is SGHNT, CDR2 YENEEA. The CDR3 runs to 13 residues. The CDR3 DNA is TGTGCCAGCAGCTCGAAACAGAATTCACCCCTCCACTTT. Residues: CASSSKQNSPLHF.

This clonotype turned up a few times. The chain employs TRBV5-1 and TRBJ1-2; 9 nucleotides align to TRBD1. V was pared by 4 bases and J by 8 bases, with 9 bases of the junction left unmatched. Germline assignment: CDR1 SGHRS and CDR2 YFSETQ. The CDR3 sequence is 14 residues long. The CDR3 protein is CASSVTGGLEGYTF. CDR3 nucleotide sequence: TGCGCCAGCAGCGTGACAGGGGGATTGGAAGGCTACACCTTC.

Judged by abundance, this clonotype is medium-sized. The gene calls are TRBV7-2 and TRBJ1-2; D is perhaps TRBD1 (6 bases). The CDR3 contains 16 residues. Germline lookup yields CDR1 SGHTA and CDR2 FQGNSA. The ends were cut back, 5 bases at V and 1 base at J, with 17 bases in the middle. CDR3 sequence reads: CASSPMGGRNNYGYTF. The CDR3 coding sequence is TGTGCCAGCAGCCCGATGGGGGGGCGAAATAACTATGGCTACACCTTC.

This clonotype ranks as medium-sized. This chain links TRBV20-1 with TRBJ2-3; no definite D call. This CDR3 has 15 amino acids. Germline V CDR1 and CDR2: DFQATT, SNEGSKA (reference sequence). Trimming stripped 0 bases from V and 2 bases from J, with 12 bases between. In DNA form, the CDR3 reads TGCAGTGCTAGAGAGCCCTGGGATTCCACAGATACGCAGTATTTT. This codes for CSAREPWDSTDTQYF.

By share, this clonotype ranks as large. This sequence joins TRBV2 and TRBJ2-7, with D uncertain. The V and J ends lost 7 bases and 4 bases respectively, with 11 bases between them. Germline lookup yields CDR1 SNHLY and CDR2 FYNNEI. CDR3 length: 12 amino acids. The CDR3 DNA follows: TGTGCCAGCAAGGGCTCACCGTACGAGCAGTACTTC. Translated: CASKGSPYEQYF.

This clonotype is medium-sized within its sample. This chain links TRBV20-1 with TRBJ2-5, with D perhaps given as TRBD1 or TRBD2 (6 bases each). Trimming shortened V by 5 bases and J by 1 base, and 14 bases separated the two germline ends. CDR3 length equals 14 residues. CDR1 is DFQATT and CDR2 is SNEGSKA in the germline V gene (reference sequence). In DNA form, the CDR3 reads TGCAGTGCTCCGCAAACGGGGGCCCAAGAGACCCAGTACTTC. The encoded protein is CSAPQTGAQETQYF.

This clonotype was detected many times. The genes are TRBV19 and TRBJ1-1; TRBD1 aligns across 11 bases. Looked up from germline, CDR1 is LNHDA and CDR2 is SQIVND (reference sequence). This CDR3 has 22 amino acids. V lost 3 bases, J lost 4 bases, and 25 bases stayed unmatched. CDR3 region: CASSIVGTGGMWSQVEATEAFF. DNA for the CDR3: TGTGCCAGTAGTATCGTCGGGACAGGGGGAATGTGGTCGCAGGTGGAGGCCACTGAAGCTTTCTTT.

This clonotype rates as hyperexpanded. The V call is TRBV27, the J call TRBJ2-1; TRBD1 aligns across 7 bases. The CDR3 is 16 residues long. The V gene end was trimmed by 2 bases and the J gene end by 4 bases; junction bases not matched to a gene: 8. Germline CDR1 is MNHEY and CDR2 is SMNVEV (reference sequence). Here the CDR3 reads CASSLTGTAEYNEQFF. The CDR3 region has the DNA TGTGCCAGCAGTTTAACCGGGACAGCGGAATACAATGAGCAGTTCTTC.

This clonotype is categorized as medium-sized. The gene calls are TRBV20-1 and TRBJ1-5; D ambiguous. V was cut by 6 bases and J by 5 bases, with 17 bases left in between. The germline CDR1 and CDR2 sequences are DFQATT and SNEGSKA (reference sequence). The CDR3 totals 14 residues. The CDR3 DNA is TGCAGTGCGCAGACGGTAGGTTGGGATCAGCCCCAGCATTTT. Its translation: CSAQTVGWDQPQHF.

This clonotype is medium-sized by share. The chain couples TRBV29-1 to TRBJ1-2; 7 nucleotides line up with TRBD1. Germline-derived CDR1 and CDR2 are SQVTM and ANQGSEA. With V trimmed by 6 bases and J by 8 bases, 15 bases remained unmatched. The CDR3 consists of 14 residues. The CDR3 coding sequence is TGCAGCGTAGATTATTTGGGTCGACAGGGAGGCTACACCTTC. Translated, it gives CSVDYLGRQGGYTF.

This clonotype is classed as medium-sized. This chain connects TRBV5-5 to TRBJ1-5; D call uncertain. The V and J ends lost 1 base and 5 bases respectively, with 13 bases between them. Germline-derived CDR1 and CDR2 are SGHKS and YYEKEE (reference sequence). This CDR3 contains 15 residues. CDR3 residues: CASSLRGFYDQPQHF. The CDR3 bases are TGTGCCAGCAGCTTGCGAGGGTTCTACGATCAGCCCCAGCATTTT.

By sample fraction, this clonotype is medium-sized. V is TRBV6-5 and J is TRBJ2-7, with D maybe TRBD2 (5 bases). V was shortened by 7 bases and J by 1 base, with 14 bases between the two germline ends. Looked up from germline, CDR1 is MNHEY and CDR2 is SVGAGI. The CDR3 extends over 14 amino acids. CDR3 bases: TGTGCCAGCATTGCAACGACTAAATCCTACGAGCAGTACTTC. Its protein is CASIATTKSYEQYF.

This chain uses TRBV4-1 with TRBJ2-5; 10 bases line up with TRBD2. The V gene's germline CDR1 is MGHRA and CDR2 YSYEKL. The V gene end was trimmed by 4 bases and the J gene end by 6 bases; junction bases not matched to a gene: 17. This CDR3 spans 18 amino acids. The CDR3 here is CASSLRGSAGGPSQTQYF. The CDR3 DNA reads as TGCGCCAGCAGCCTCCGAGGATCAGCGGGGGGGCCATCACAGACCCAGTACTTC.

By proportion, this clonotype is medium-sized. This chain connects TRBV7-2 to TRBJ2-3; maybe TRBD2 (5 bases). The germline V gene has CDR1 SGHTA and CDR2 FQGNSA. V shed 2 bases and J shed 4 bases, with 16 bases lying between them. This CDR3 is 16 amino acids long. DNA for the CDR3: TGTGCCAGCAGCTTAAGAGCAGCCCGGGGTCCAGATACGCAGTATTTT. Translated: CASSLRAARGPDTQYF. Full variable domain (missing parts from reference TRBV7-2 and TRBJ2-3): GAGVSQSPSNKVTEKGKDVELRCDPISGHTALYWYRQSLGQGLEFLIYFQGNSAPDKSGLPSDRFSAERTGGSVSTLTIQRTQQEDSAVYLCASSLRAARGPDTQYFGPGTRLTVL.

By sample fraction, this clonotype is medium-sized. This chain connects TRBV2 to TRBJ2-2; D might be TRBD1 (6 bases). This CDR3 is 14 amino acids long. Trimming removed 6 bases from V and 1 base from J, with 9 bases in between. Germline CDR1 and CDR2: SNHLY and FYNNEI. CDR3 amino acids: CASRRGQNTGELFF. Written as DNA, the CDR3 is TGTGCCAGCAGGAGGGGACAGAACACCGGGGAGCTGTTTTTT.

This clonotype is labeled as medium-sized. V and J are TRBV20-1 and TRBJ2-7, with D tentatively TRBD2 (6 bases). Germline V gene data show CDR1 as DFQATT and CDR2 as SNEGSKA (reference sequence). Trimming removed 5 bases from V and 0 bases from J, with 14 bases in between. The CDR3 is 14 amino acids. The CDR3 DNA reads TGCAGTGCTGGGGGACTCCTGAGCTCCTACGAGCAGTACTTC. It yields the protein CSAGGLLSSYEQYF.

This clonotype ranks as medium-sized (0.01 to 0.1%). The chain links TRBV27 to TRBJ2-5; D is perhaps TRBD1 (6 bases). This CDR3 is built from 15 residues. From germline, CDR1 is MNHEY and CDR2 SMNVEV (reference sequence). The V and J ends lost 3 bases and 2 bases respectively, with 13 bases between them. CDR3 loop: CASSFTAGVQETQYF. In nucleotides, the CDR3 is TGTGCCAGCAGTTTCACTGCAGGGGTTCAAGAGACCCAGTACTTC.

This clonotype is medium-sized in the sample. This chain uses TRBV12-3 or TRBV12-4 with TRBJ2-1, with 7 bases lining up with TRBD2. V lost 5 bases, J lost 4 bases, and 5 bases stayed unmatched. This CDR3 has 14 residues. CDR3 protein: CASSQPGGYNEQFF. CDR3 sequence (DNA): TGTGCCAGCAGTCAACCGGGGGGTTACAATGAGCAGTTCTTC.